The 16 T cell receptor beta chains below come from one sample, sequenced in a study of T cells in Graves' hyperthyroidism and ophthalmopathy. RNA transcripts gave rise to amplified TCR beta CDR3 regions. Primed by the HTBI set, a first-round RT-PCR was run on the TCR CDR3. MiXCR was run by TCRdb on the multiplex PCR reads, yielding one entry per CDR3 protein. The sample lists some 270,000 distinct CDR3 sequences, approximately 23% seen once, with about a third in the top ten. The material sequenced was blood. These receptors all come from a woman in her forties with Graves' ophthalmopathy.

This clonotype has a handful of counts. The J gene is TRBJ1-2, the V gene TRBV29-1; D is perhaps TRBD1 (5 bases). Germline V gene sequence: CDR1 SQVTM, CDR2 ANQGSEA. With 7 bases removed from V and 2 bases from J, the gap between germline ends came to 14 bases. CDR3 length: 13 amino acids. The CDR3 bases are TGCAGCGCGAACCCCCGGGACAACTATGGCTACACCTTC. Amino acid sequence: CSANPRDNYGYTF. Drawing the rest from reference TRBV29-1 and TRBJ1-2, the complete variable domain is SAVISQKPSRDICQRGTSLTIQCQVDSQVTMMFWYRQQPGQSLTLIATANQGSEATYESGFVIDKFPISRPNLTFSTLTVSNMSPEDSSIYLCSANPRDNYGYTFGSGTRLTVV.

This chain connects TRBV30 to TRBJ1-2, with D possibly TRBD1 on 5 matching bases. Germline CDR1 is GTSNPN and CDR2 is SVGIG (reference sequence). V dropped 0 bases and J dropped 4 bases, with 12 bases sitting between them. The CDR3 totals 14 residues. Here the CDR3 DNA reads TGTGCCTGGAGTGTACAGGAGGGCGTCTATGGCTACACCTTC. Its translation is CAWSVQEGVYGYTF. The whole variable domain, remainder taken from reference TRBV30 and TRBJ1-2, is SQTIHQWPATLVQPVGSPLSLECTVEGTSNPNLYWYRQAAGRGLQLLFYSVGIGQISSEVPQNLSASRPQDRQFILSSKKLLLSDSGFYLCAWSVQEGVYGYTFGSGTRLTVV.

This clonotype was observed at least ten times. The chain uses TRBV14 and TRBJ2-7, with TRBD2 matching over 11 bases. CDR1 SGHDN and CDR2 FVKESK come from the germline V gene. CDR3 size: 13 residues. V gave up 3 bases and J gave up 6 bases; unmatched junction bases: 1. CDR3 sequence: CASSHTSGSEQYF. The CDR3 DNA follows: TGTGCCAGCAGCCATACTAGCGGGAGCGAGCAGTACTTC.

This clonotype was counted ten times or more. This chain links TRBV19 with TRBJ1-5; the D is unclear. The CDR3 runs 14 residues. CDR1 is LNHDA and CDR2 is SQIVND in the germline V gene (reference sequence). Trimming cost V 8 bases and J 4 bases, with 15 bases left between them. DNA for the CDR3: TGTGCCAGTGAGAGTTCGTCCACGAATCAGCCCCAGCATTTT. This translates into CASESSSTNQPQHF.

This clonotype was seen ten or more times. The gene calls are TRBV12-3 or TRBV12-4 and TRBJ2-2, with 7 bases identical to TRBD2. This CDR3 has 14 amino acids. The V segment lost 6 bases and the J segment 5 bases; nucleotides outside the gene matches: 6. The CDR3 nucleotides read TGTGCCAGCAGCAACCCGGGGGGAACCGGGGAGCTGTTTTTT. Amino acids: CASSNPGGTGELFF.

This clonotype was detected many times. The rearrangement uses TRBV4-1 and TRBJ1-5; D perhaps matches TRBD1 (5 bases). This CDR3 is 16 amino acids long. The ends were cut back, 1 base at V and 3 bases at J, with 13 bases in the middle. CDR1 is MGHRA, CDR2 YSYEKL, per germline. The CDR3 protein is CASSQVPGAVNQPQHF. The CDR3 bases are TGCGCCAGCAGCCAAGTTCCTGGGGCTGTCAATCAGCCCCAGCATTTT.

As regards this clonotype: A much larger clone differs from this one at a single base, so this may be a read error. The CDR3 here is CVSSVAWTDTIYF. As DNA, the CDR3 is TGTGTCAGCAGCGTAGCATGGACGGACACCATATATTTT. This chain uses TRBV9 with TRBJ1-3; D unclear. This CDR3 is built from 13 residues. The germline V gene encodes CDR1 SGDLS and CDR2 YYNGEE.

This clonotype was counted ten times or more. V gene TRBV2 combines with J gene TRBJ2-5; D remains unclear. Germline V lookup: CDR1 SNHLY, CDR2 FYNNEI. V lost 3 bases, J lost 0 bases, and 5 bases lay in between. The CDR3 covers 13 residues. As DNA, the CDR3 is TGTGCCAGCAGTGACTGGAACCAAGAGACCCAGTACTTC. Amino acids: CASSDWNQETQYF.

This clonotype has ten or more counts. This chain uses TRBV6-5 with TRBJ1-5, with unresolved D. The CDR3 length is 13 residues. V dropped 8 bases and J dropped 2 bases, with 10 bases sitting between them. The germline gives CDR1 MNHEY, CDR2 SVGAGI. The CDR3 DNA is TGTGCCAGCTTGGAGGGCGGCAATCAGCCCCAGCATTTT. Translating it yields CASLEGGNQPQHF.

This clonotype showed up many times. The chain has TRBV5-1 and TRBJ2-5, with 10 bases lining up with TRBD1. With 5 bases clipped from V and 5 bases from J, the junction kept 12 bases outside the gene matches. This CDR3 comprises 16 residues. The germline V gene encodes CDR1 SGHRS and CDR2 YFSETQ. CDR3 DNA sequence: TGCGCCAGCAGGCCGACAGGGGGCGCTGAGATGGAGACCCAGTACTTC. It is translated as CASRPTGGAEMETQYF.

The rearrangement joins TRBV12-3 or TRBV12-4 to TRBJ1-2; the D is unclear. V lost 5 bases and J lost 4, with 11 bases in between. The CDR3 contains 13 residues. CDR3 protein: CASSKGRAYGYTF. The CDR3 DNA follows: TGTGCCAGCAGTAAGGGTAGGGCCTATGGCTACACCTTC.

This clonotype was observed many times. This chain uses TRBV20-1 with TRBJ1-2; no definite D call. Germline V gene lookup returns CDR1 DFQATT and CDR2 SNEGSKA (reference sequence). V gave up 2 bases and J gave up 4 bases, with 17 bases separating them. The CDR3 has 15 residues. The DNA for the CDR3 is TGCAGTGCTAGATCCGGGTACGGGGTTGTCTATGGCTACACCTTC. Translating it yields CSARSGYGVVYGYTF.

The table lists this clonotype with many counts. CDR3 sequence reads: CASSFIPAANTEAFF. In nucleotides, the CDR3 is TGTGCCAGCAGTTTTATCCCTGCGGCAAACACTGAAGCTTTCTTT. The rearrangement links TRBV27 to TRBJ1-1; the D is unclear. V was pared by 3 bases and J by 2 bases, with 13 bases between. Germline V gene sequence: CDR1 MNHEY, CDR2 SMNVEV (reference sequence). The CDR3 is made up of 15 amino acids.

At least ten counts were recorded for this clonotype. V and J are TRBV5-1 and TRBJ2-3; the D gene is possibly TRBD2 (6 bases). V was clipped by 8 bases and J by 0 bases, with 13 bases between them. CDR1 and CDR2 (germline): SGHRS, YFSETQ. The CDR3 extends over 14 amino acids. The CDR3 DNA reads TGCGCCAGTAACCGGGACTGGAGCACAGATACGCAGTATTTT. The encoded protein is CASNRDWSTDTQYF.

This clonotype was observed many times. The chain employs TRBV9 and TRBJ1-2, with 10 bases aligning to TRBD1. V trimming: 0 bases; J trimming: 7 bases; junction bases outside the gene matches: 6. Germline loops: CDR1 SGDLS, CDR2 YYNGEE. This CDR3 is 15 amino acids long. This chain's CDR3 is CASSVDGGQGFGYTF. DNA of the CDR3: TGTGCCAGCAGCGTAGACGGGGGACAGGGGTTTGGCTACACCTTC.

As DNA, the CDR3 is TGTGCCAGCAGCTTAGAGGTTGGGGGAACCTCCTACGAGCAGTACTTC. Amino acids: CASSLEVGGTSYEQYF. This rearrangement joins TRBV11-2 to TRBJ2-7; D might be TRBD1 or TRBD2, each matching 5 bases. This CDR3 contains 16 residues. Deletions cut 0 bases from V and 0 bases from J, with 12 bases between. Per the germline V gene, CDR1 is SGHAT and CDR2 is FQNNGV. The whole variable domain, filled in from reference TRBV11-2 and TRBJ2-7, reads EAGVAQSPRYKIIEKRQSVAFWCNPISGHATLYWYQQILGQGPKLLIQFQNNGVVDDSQLPKDRFSAERLKGVDSTLKIQPAKLEDSAVYLCASSLEVGGTSYEQYFGPGTRLTVT.